This TCR beta chain was captured in a study of blood T cells in healthy people across ages. PCR was performed a second time for about 6 to 11 cycles using a sample-barcoded 5' primer and a J-beta primer mix. Every cDNA was tagged by a template-switch adaptor with 12 random nucleotides. A single record per CDR3 protein comes from TCRdb applying MiXCR to the 5' RACE reads. The sample yields 850,000 to 1,300,000 distinct CDR3 sequences, roughly 45% seen once. Each donor gave roughly 9.8 milliliters of peripheral blood. The V gene end was trimmed by 1 base and the J gene end by 11 bases; junction bases not matched to a gene: 8. The germline V gene encodes CDR1 SGHVS and CDR2 FNYEAQ. The CDR3 contains 14 residues.

The chain combines TRBV7-6 with TRBJ2-5; 9 bases fit TRBD1. The receptor's source is a woman aged 55-75 years in good health. The material sequenced was blood. This chain's CDR3 is CASSLEDRGWEQYF. The CDR3 DNA reads TGTGCCAGCAGCTTAGAGGACAGGGGTTGGGAGCAGTACTTC.